This TCR beta chain was found in a study of cytomegalovirus exposure and HLA in healthy donors. Study-wide results and limits: Presence/absence comparisons presumed near-even sequencing depth among donors. An analysis done earlier found most TCR beta V segments productive about 87% or about 30% of the time.

This clone has only one observation. Its cognate antigen is unknown. Per the germline V gene, CDR1 is SGDLS and CDR2 is YYNGEE. The CDR3 covers 15 residues. V lost 0 bases and J lost 6; bases outside the gene matches: 7. PCR was performed using 60 Vbeta and 13 Jbeta primers. Assay used: immunoSEQ multiplex PCR; TCRdb lists only in-frame clones, some missing. This table has more than 90,000 clones, about four fifths appearing once. Sequencing was carried out using PBMCs. The chain is built from TRBV9 and TRBJ2-7, with TRBD1 identical over 9 bases. This clonotype was obtained from a man aged 25 to 40 in good health and CMV-seropositive. The CDR3 region has the DNA TGTGCCAGCAGCGTAGCGGACAGGGGAAAGACCGAGCAGTACTTC. This gives the protein CASSVADRGKTEQYF.